The 20 T cell receptor beta chains below come from one sample, sequenced in a study of blood T cell repertoires in COVID-19. Generated by immunoSEQ multiplex PCR, the TCRdb table keeps only in-frame clones and is missing some. Of about 52,000 clones listed, 70% to 90% are singletons. The sequenced sample was peripheral blood. These receptors were collected from a man between 65 and 85 years old with acute or convalescent COVID-19.

The genes are TRBV5-6 and TRBJ1-3; D not certain. The germline V and J ends were trimmed by 0 bases and 0 bases, with 7 bases remaining between them. CDR3 length: 15 amino acids. CDR1 is SGHDT and CDR2 is YYEEEE in the germline V gene. The CDR3 here is CASSLDVYSGNTIYF. The CDR3 DNA follows: TGTGCCAGCAGCTTGGATGTCTACTCTGGAAACACCATATATTTT. Full variable domain (missing parts from reference TRBV5-6 and TRBJ1-3): DAGVTQSPTHLIKTRGQQVTLRCSPKSGHDTVSWYQQALGQGPQFIFQYYEEEERQRGNFPDRFSGHQFPNYSSELNVNALLLGDSALYLCASSLDVYSGNTIYFGEGSWLTVV.

This chain links TRBV6-5 with TRBJ1-4; tentative D call: TRBD1 (5 bases). This CDR3 is built from 14 residues. CDR1 MNHEY and CDR2 SVGAGI come from the germline V gene. The V and J ends lost 6 bases and 2 bases respectively, with 10 bases between them. This CDR3 reads CASSSTVTNEKLFF. Here the CDR3 DNA reads TGTGCCAGCAGCTCGACAGTGACTAATGAAAAACTGTTTTTT.

The rearrangement joins TRBV7-2 to TRBJ2-1, with 9 bases identical to TRBD1. V was pared by 1 base and J by 3 bases, with 1 base of the junction left unmatched. The CDR3 loop spans 15 amino acids. Germline V CDR1 and CDR2: SGHTA, FQGNSA. The CDR3 nucleotides read TGTGCCAGCAGCTTAGTGACAGGGGGCTACAATGAGCAGTTCTTC. It encodes CASSLVTGGYNEQFF.

J is TRBJ2-1 and V is TRBV6-1; 12 bases align to TRBD2. In germline, CDR1 is MNHNS, CDR2 SASEGT. Trimming cost V 4 bases and J 4 bases; bases outside gene matches: 5. The CDR3 extends over 16 amino acids. In nucleotides, the CDR3 is TGTGCCAGCAGTGGGGGTGGACTAGCGGGGTACAATGAGCAGTTCTTC. Protein: CASSGGGLAGYNEQFF.

The chain combines TRBV5-1 with TRBJ1-1, with D perhaps matching TRBD1 (6 bases). CDR1 and CDR2 (germline): SGHRS, YFSETQ. CDR3 length: 16 amino acids. Deletions cut 5 bases from V and 0 bases from J, with 17 bases between. CDR3 sequence: CASRGDAGTMNTEAFF. CDR3 coding DNA: TGCGCCAGCAGGGGGGACGCCGGGACAATGAACACTGAAGCTTTCTTT.

This sequence joins TRBV11-1 and TRBJ1-6; possible D gene TRBD1, 6 bases. This CDR3 region has 14 residues. V was trimmed by 5 bases and J by 10 bases, leaving 15 bases between them. Germline CDR1 SGHAT, CDR2 FQDESV (reference sequence). This chain's CDR3 is CASSETGLESPLHF. CDR3 DNA sequence: TGTGCCAGCAGCGAGACAGGCCTGGAATCACCCCTCCACTTT.

The chain recombines TRBV7-8 with TRBJ1-4; TRBD1 aligns across 8 bases. The length of the CDR3 is 14 residues. The V gene end was trimmed by 3 bases and the J gene end by 5 bases; junction bases not matched to a gene: 2. Germline V gene data show CDR1 as SGHVS and CDR2 as FQNEAQ. CDR3 DNA sequence: TGTGCCAGCAGCTTGACAGGGGTCAATGAAAAACTGTTTTTT. This codes for CASSLTGVNEKLFF.

The J gene is TRBJ2-7, the V gene TRBV18, with 8 bases aligning to TRBD1. V shed 6 bases, J shed 7 bases, and the junction held 2 bases outside the gene matches. The germline CDR1 and CDR2 sequences are KGHSH and LQKENI. The CDR3 is 11 amino acids. CDR3 bases: TGTGCCAGCTCGCGGGACAGGGAGCAGTACTTC. This gives the protein CASSRDREQYF.

This chain links TRBV5-1 with TRBJ2-5; D perhaps matches TRBD1 (6 bases). The CDR3 has 12 amino acids. Germline CDR1 is SGHRS and CDR2 is YFSETQ. The germline V and J ends were trimmed by 9 bases and 4 bases, with 13 bases remaining between them. CDR3 coding DNA: TGCGCCACCTCAGGGGAAGGAGAGACCCAGTACTTC. Translation gives CATSGEGETQYF.

The chain uses TRBV6-5 and TRBJ2-3, with TRBD2 matching 7 bases. This CDR3 comprises 15 residues. V lost 0 bases to trimming and J lost 2 bases; unmatched junction nucleotides: 2. Germline V lookup: CDR1 MNHEY, CDR2 SVGAGI. CDR3 coding DNA: TGTGCCAGCAGTTACTCGGGGAGGGTCACAGATACGCAGTATTTT. This sequence encodes CASSYSGRVTDTQYF.

The chain links TRBV6-5 to TRBJ1-2; TRBD1 matches at 7 bases. After removal of 7 bases from V and 9 bases from J, the junction contained 8 bases not matched to a gene. The germline V gene encodes CDR1 MNHEY and CDR2 SVGAGI. The CDR3 sequence is 12 residues long. In DNA form, the CDR3 reads TGTGCCAGCACCTACGACAGGGTCCGCTACACCTTC. As protein: CASTYDRVRYTF.

The V call is TRBV4-3, the J call TRBJ2-6; possibly TRBD1 for D (6 bases). This CDR3 region has 19 residues. V was pared by 0 bases and J by 0 bases, with 15 bases between. Per the germline V gene, CDR1 is LGHNA and CDR2 is YSLEER. The CDR3: CASSQDWTVPFSGANVLTF. The CDR3 nucleotides read TGCGCCAGCAGCCAAGATTGGACAGTTCCATTCTCTGGGGCCAACGTCCTGACTTTC.

The V gene is TRBV6-5, the J gene TRBJ1-4, with TRBD1 identical over 7 bases. The CDR3 loop spans 15 amino acids. CDR1 is MNHEY and CDR2 is SVGAGI in the germline V gene. The junction had 6 bases not matched to a gene; V was cut back by 6 bases and J by 2 bases. CDR3 sequence reads: CASRAPGQTNEKLFF. The CDR3 DNA is TGTGCCAGCAGGGCCCCGGGACAGACTAATGAAAAACTGTTTTTT.

The chain is built from TRBV19 and TRBJ1-2; 7 bases align to TRBD1. The V gene's germline CDR1 is LNHDA and CDR2 SQIVND (reference sequence). The CDR3 extends over 13 amino acids. V shed 5 bases, J shed 5 bases, and the junction held 5 bases outside the gene matches. CDR3 sequence reads: CASSPLTGYGYTF. CDR3 DNA: TGTGCCAGTAGTCCCCTGACAGGGTATGGCTACACCTTC. Using reference TRBV19 and TRBJ1-2 for the parts outside the CDR3, the full variable domain is DGGITQSPKYLFRKEGQNVTLSCEQNLNHDAMYWYRQDPGQGLRLIYYSQIVNDFQKGDIAEGYSVSREKKESFPLTVTSAQKNPTAFYLCASSPLTGYGYTFGSGTRLTVV.

The V and J genes are TRBV11-2 and TRBJ1-1; TRBD1 is a possible D gene (6 bases). The V end was cut by 3 bases, the J end by 3 bases, with 8 bases between. The CDR3 contains 13 residues. In germline, CDR1 is SGHAT, CDR2 FQNNGV. CDR3 residues: CASSFAGDTEAFF. The CDR3 region has the DNA TGTGCCAGCAGCTTTGCAGGGGACACTGAAGCTTTCTTT.

The V and J genes are TRBV5-1 and TRBJ1-1; D possibly corresponds to TRBD1 (5 bases). V was shortened by 1 base and J by 1 base, with 11 bases between the two germline ends. Per the germline V gene, CDR1 is SGHRS and CDR2 is YFSETQ. CDR3 size: 15 residues. CDR3 in DNA: TGCGCCAGCAGCTTGTTGCTAACAGGGAACACTGAAGCTTTCTTT. This translates into CASSLLLTGNTEAFF.

The J gene is TRBJ2-3, the V gene TRBV7-2; TRBD1 matches 10 bases. The V gene's germline CDR1 is SGHTA and CDR2 FQGNSA. The length of the CDR3 is 16 residues. The J segment lost 2 bases and the V segment lost 8 bases, leaving 10 bases of the junction unmatched. The CDR3 DNA is TGTGCCAGCGGAGGGGGGACAGGGGATCACACAGATACGCAGTATTTT. Protein sequence: CASGGGTGDHTDTQYF.

For the CDR3, the DNA is TGCGCCAGCAGCCAAAATCCAGGGGAGGGACAGCCCCAGCATTTT. Its translation: CASSQNPGEGQPQHF. The chain uses TRBV4-1 and TRBJ1-5; tentatively, D is TRBD1 (6 bases). Trimming took 2 bases from V and 7 from J, leaving 15 bases between them. The germline V gene encodes CDR1 MGHRA and CDR2 YSYEKL. This CDR3 has 15 residues.

The V call is TRBV14, the J call TRBJ2-5, with D possibly matching TRBD2 (5 bases). The CDR3 contains 16 residues. The V gene's germline CDR1 is SGHDN and CDR2 FVKESK. V was trimmed by 1 base and J by 4 bases, leaving 16 bases between them. CDR3 DNA: TGTGCCAGCAGCCAAGGACGCGGGCCTGTTACAGAGACCCAGTACTTC. Translation: CASSQGRGPVTETQYF.

This chain connects TRBV3-1 (or the pseudogene TRBV3-2) to TRBJ2-1, with 8 bases fitting TRBD2. The V segment lost 0 bases and the J segment 7 bases; nucleotides outside the gene matches: 11. The CDR3 runs 17 residues. Germline V gene sequence: CDR1 LGHDT, CDR2 YNNKEL (reference sequence). The CDR3 nucleotides read TGTGCCAGCAGCCAAGACACGAGCGGGGGCTGGTGGAATGAGCAGTTCTTC. The encoded protein is CASSQDTSGGWWNEQFF.